These 8 T cell receptor beta chains originate from one sample sequenced in a study of technical replicates of blood from a few donors. Generated by immunoSEQ multiplex PCR, the TCRdb table keeps only in-frame clones and is missing some. This table holds about 75,000 clones, around 97% found once. Material for sequencing was T cells isolated from PBMCs. The receptors come from a human donor in good health.

This sequence joins TRBV6-5 and TRBJ2-1; 8 bases align to TRBD2. The J segment lost 5 bases and the V segment lost 3 bases, leaving 6 bases of the junction unmatched. The CDR3 contains 15 residues. Germline V gene sequence: CDR1 MNHEY, CDR2 SVGAGI. The CDR3 spells CASSYSYSGNNEQFF. The CDR3 DNA sequence: TGTGCCAGCAGTTATTCCTATAGCGGGAACAATGAGCAGTTCTTC.

The chain joins TRBV6-1 to TRBJ1-1; 7 bases line up with TRBD1. Germline CDR1 MNHNS, CDR2 SASEGT. The ends lost 11 bases at V and 4 bases at J; junction bases unmatched: 10. The CDR3 consists of 13 residues. The CDR3 coding sequence is TGTGCCTCCGCGACAGGGCCGGCCACTGAAGCTTTCTTT. It encodes CASATGPATEAFF.

CDR3 sequence reads: CASSATGVGGYGYTF. The CDR3 DNA sequence: TGTGCCAGCAGTGCAACAGGGGTGGGAGGCTATGGCTACACCTTC. This chain connects TRBV6-1 to TRBJ1-2, with TRBD1 matching 7 bases. Germline V gene sequence: CDR1 MNHNS, CDR2 SASEGT. The CDR3 has 15 amino acids. V was clipped by 4 bases and J by 4 bases; unmatched bases: 9.

CDR3 sequence reads: CASSLGPVGSRGYEQYF. In nucleotides, the CDR3 is TGTGCCAGCAGCTTAGGCCCCGTGGGATCCCGAGGGTACGAGCAGTACTTC. The chain joins TRBV13 to TRBJ2-7, with D possibly TRBD2 on 5 matching bases. CDR3 length equals 17 residues. Trimming removed 0 bases from V and 4 bases from J, with 19 bases in between. Per the germline V gene, CDR1 is PRHDT and CDR2 is FYEKMQ (reference sequence).

The chain is built from TRBV14 and TRBJ2-7; no clear D gene. CDR3 length: 11 residues. The germline gives CDR1 SGHDN, CDR2 FVKESK. The ends were cut back, 4 bases at V and 5 bases at J, with 6 bases in the middle. The CDR3: CASSLLDEQYF. CDR3 coding DNA: TGTGCCAGCAGCCTTCTAGACGAGCAGTACTTC.

V usage is TRBV6-1 and J usage is TRBJ2-7; 7 nucleotides agree with TRBD1. Per germline, CDR1 MNHNS and CDR2 SASEGT. The V segment lost 6 bases and the J segment 0 bases; nucleotides outside the gene matches: 5. The CDR3 sequence is 14 residues long. The chain's CDR3 is CASSQQGSSYEQYF. CDR3 nucleotide sequence: TGTGCCAGCAGCCAACAGGGGAGCTCCTACGAGCAGTACTTC.

This clone came up once. This rearrangement joins TRBV7-8 to TRBJ2-7; 7 bases line up with TRBD2. The junction had 12 bases not matched to a gene; V was cut back by 5 bases and J by 2 bases. The CDR3 is 16 amino acids. CDR1 and CDR2 (germline): SGHVS, FQNEAQ. CDR3: CASSRYLAERPYEQYF. The CDR3 DNA is TGTGCCAGCAGCCGCTATCTAGCGGAGAGACCCTACGAGCAGTACTTC.

V usage is TRBV30 and J usage is TRBJ1-2; 9 nucleotides align to TRBD1. The CDR3 is 12 amino acids. From germline, CDR1 is GTSNPN and CDR2 SVGIG (reference sequence). V was pared by 2 bases and J by 7 bases, with 2 bases of the junction left unmatched. The CDR3 bases are TGTGCCTGGAGTACAGGGGGCTCTGGCTACACCTTC. This codes for CAWSTGGSGYTF. The full variable domain, completed using reference TRBV30 and TRBJ1-2, is SQTIHQWPATLVQPVGSPLSLECTVEGTSNPNLYWYRQAAGRGLQLLFYSVGIGQISSEVPQNLSASRPQDRQFILSSKKLLLSDSGFYLCAWSTGGSGYTFGSGTRLTVV.